The 26 T cell receptor beta chains presented below share a single source sample, sequenced in a study of T cells in Graves' hyperthyroidism and ophthalmopathy. RNA transcripts yielded amplified TCR beta CDR3 regions. When the TCR CDR3 underwent first-round RT-PCR, the HTBI primer set was used. MiXCR, applied by TCRdb to the multiplex PCR reads, yields one record per CDR3 protein. The sample includes over 250,000 distinct CDR3 sequences, about 20% of them seen just once. Material: blood. Receptors were obtained from a man aged 30-40 years with Graves' ophthalmopathy.

The genes are TRBV11-3 and TRBJ1-2, with D hard to call. Between the trimmed V and J ends, which lost 5 bases and 7 bases, there was a span of 23 bases. Germline V lookup: CDR1 SGHNT, CDR2 YENEEA. The CDR3 loop spans 16 amino acids. This CDR3 is CASSGTSMLTAGGYTF. CDR3 in DNA: TGTGCCAGCAGCGGTACATCGATGTTAACCGCGGGTGGCTACACCTTC.

This clonotype appeared a few times. The chain uses TRBV6-5 and TRBJ2-7, with a weak D call TRBD1 (5 bases). The length of the CDR3 is 15 residues. The germline V and J ends were trimmed by 0 bases and 2 bases, with 11 bases remaining between them. Germline V gene sequence: CDR1 MNHEY, CDR2 SVGAGI. The CDR3, as DNA: TGTGCCAGCAGTTACTCGCCAGGGATGGCCTACGAGCAGTACTTC. It translates to CASSYSPGMAYEQYF.

The sample holds a few counts of this clonotype. The CDR3 bases are TGCGTAGGGACTAGCGGCTCTGGGGCCAACGTCCTGACTTTC. Its translation is CVGTSGSGANVLTF. The chain carries TRBV4-1 and TRBJ2-6, with 11 bases identical to TRBD2. Germline CDR1 reads MGHRA; CDR2 reads YSYEKL. The CDR3 loop spans 14 amino acids.

This clonotype has a handful of counts. The CDR3 loop reads CASSRTGFSTDTQYF. The CDR3 nucleotides are TGTGCCAGCAGCCGGACAGGGTTTAGCACAGATACGCAGTATTTT. This chain connects TRBV6-1 to TRBJ2-3; 8 nucleotides match TRBD1. With 6 bases clipped from V and 0 bases from J, the junction kept 5 bases outside the gene matches. Per germline, CDR1 MNHNS and CDR2 SASEGT. This CDR3 has 15 amino acids.

This clonotype was recorded many times. The chain joins TRBV7-8 to TRBJ2-7; possible D gene TRBD2, 6 bases. The length of the CDR3 is 16 residues. With 1 base removed from V and 3 bases from J, the gap between germline ends came to 16 bases. CDR1 and CDR2 (germline): SGHVS, FQNEAQ. This CDR3 is CASSLGFGGSGYEQYF. In nucleotides, the CDR3 is TGTGCCAGCAGCTTAGGTTTTGGGGGGAGCGGCTACGAGCAGTACTTC.

This chain links TRBV6-1 with TRBJ1-5; D is unresolved. Germline lookup yields CDR1 MNHNS and CDR2 SASEGT. V was pared by 1 base and J by 6 bases, with 13 bases between. The CDR3 covers 15 residues. The CDR3 DNA reads as TGTGCCAGCAGTGAAGTGAGTGGGCGCGGTCAGCCCCAGCATTTT. Its protein is CASSEVSGRGQPQHF.

This clonotype was counted many times. The chain employs TRBV20-1 and TRBJ1-2; 7 nucleotides match TRBD1. The CDR3 sequence is 11 residues long. V lost 5 bases and J lost 9; bases outside the gene matches: 6. The germline V gene encodes CDR1 DFQATT and CDR2 SNEGSKA (reference sequence). CDR3 coding DNA: TGCAGTGCTCGGGACAGTTTTCGCTACACCTTC. This encodes CSARDSFRYTF.

This clonotype was recorded at least ten times. The chain joins TRBV20-1 to TRBJ2-7; 10 positions match TRBD1. V dropped 3 bases and J dropped 5; count of bases not matched to a gene: 10. The germline CDR1 and CDR2 sequences are DFQATT and SNEGSKA (reference sequence). The CDR3 covers 15 residues. This CDR3 reads CSARGTGALLDEQYF. In DNA, the CDR3 is TGCAGTGCTAGGGGGACAGGGGCCCTTCTGGACGAGCAGTACTTC.

This clonotype was observed many times. The chain employs TRBV28 and TRBJ2-3, with 14 bases lining up with TRBD2. The CDR3 is 15 residues long. Germline CDR1 is MDHEN and CDR2 is SYDVKM. V gave up 6 bases and J gave up 6 bases; unmatched junction bases: 5. DNA for the CDR3: TGTGCCAGCAGCCGCGGACTAGCGGGAGGTGATACGCAGTATTTT. Residues: CASSRGLAGGDTQYF.

This clonotype has at least ten counts. The V gene is TRBV11-3, the J gene TRBJ2-1; possibly TRBD1 for D (6 bases). The CDR3 spans 17 residues. The V end lost 5 bases, the J end lost 0 bases, and 17 bases lay between the germline ends. Germline assignment: CDR1 SGHNT and CDR2 YENEEA. The CDR3 protein is CASSPGVDRSSYNEQFF. In DNA, the CDR3 is TGTGCCAGCAGCCCAGGGGTTGATAGGAGCTCCTACAATGAGCAGTTCTTC.

This clonotype has only a few counts. V gene TRBV24-1 combines with J gene TRBJ1-1; D is uncertain. Trimming took off 0 bases at V and 3 bases at J, with 4 bases between the two ends. The germline V gene has CDR1 KGHDR and CDR2 SFDVKD. The CDR3 is 13 residues long. DNA of the CDR3: TGTGCCACCAGTGATTTGGCTGACACTGAAGCTTTCTTT. It yields the protein CATSDLADTEAFF.

This clonotype was seen repeatedly, ten times or more. The gene calls are TRBV2 and TRBJ1-5; 9 nucleotides line up with TRBD1. J lost 4 bases, V lost 2 bases, and 6 bases had no gene match. Looked up from germline, CDR1 is SNHLY and CDR2 is FYNNEI. This CDR3 has 16 residues. In nucleotides, the CDR3 is TGTGCCAGCAGTGAACTACAGGGGGCTAGGAATCAGCCCCAGCATTTT. It yields the protein CASSELQGARNQPQHF.

The chain is built from TRBV2 and TRBJ2-2; 7 bases agree with TRBD1. Germline V gene lookup returns CDR1 SNHLY and CDR2 FYNNEI. The CDR3 is 18 residues long. The V gene end was trimmed by 8 bases and the J gene end by 0 bases; junction bases not matched to a gene: 15. The CDR3 here is CASGRLWQGVANTGELFF. CDR3 nucleotide sequence: TGTGCCAGCGGGCGTTTATGGCAGGGGGTCGCGAACACCGGGGAGCTGTTTTTT.

The CDR3 coding sequence is TGTGCCATCAGTGAGTCGACTAGCCCAAGATACGAGCAGTACTTC. Encoded protein: CAISESTSPRYEQYF. This chain joins TRBV10-3 and TRBJ2-7, with 7 nucleotides matching TRBD2. Germline-derived CDR1 and CDR2 are ENHRY and SYGVKD. J lost 4 bases, V lost 0 bases, and 6 bases had no gene match. The CDR3 extends over 15 amino acids.

This clonotype was seen many times. The chain employs TRBV7-9 and TRBJ2-2; D gene uncertain. The CDR3 has 15 residues. V shed 5 bases and J shed 1 base, with 11 bases lying between them. Germline V CDR1 and CDR2: SEHNR, FQNEAQ (reference sequence). For the CDR3, the DNA is TGTGCCAGCAGCCTTCGACGGAAGAACACCGGGGAGCTGTTTTTT. Translation: CASSLRRKNTGELFF.

The chain links TRBV28 to TRBJ2-5, with TRBD1 as a possible D gene (6 bases). Germline loops: CDR1 MDHEN, CDR2 SYDVKM. CDR3 length: 15 residues. V gave up 3 bases and J gave up 5 bases, with 16 bases separating them. DNA for the CDR3: TGTGCCAGCAGTTTTTGGGGACAATCTGGGGAGACCCAGTACTTC. Its protein is CASSFWGQSGETQYF. Combining the CDR3 with reference TRBV28 and TRBJ2-5 gives the whole variable domain DVKVTQSSRYLVKRTGEKVFLECVQDMDHENMFWYRQDPGLGLRLIYFSYDVKMKEKGDIPEGYSVSREKKERFSLILESASTNQTSMYLCASSFWGQSGETQYFGPGTRLLVL.

The chain is built from TRBV9 and TRBJ1-1, with a tentative D call TRBD1 (6 bases). V shed 0 bases and J shed 10 bases, with 10 bases lying between them. CDR3 length equals 12 residues. From germline, CDR1 is SGDLS and CDR2 YYNGEE. In nucleotides, the CDR3 is TGTGCCAGCAGCGTAGAAGGGGGTGCAGCTTTCTTT. Translation: CASSVEGGAAFF. Combining the CDR3 with reference TRBV9 and TRBJ1-1 gives the whole variable domain DSGVTQTPKHLITATGQRVTLRCSPRSGDLSVYWYQQSLDQGLQFLIQYYNGEERAKGNILERFSAQQFPDLHSELNLSSLELGDSALYFCASSVEGGAAFFGQGTRLTVV.

The chain couples TRBV2 to TRBJ2-2; TRBD1 aligns across 7 bases. This CDR3 is built from 15 residues. Germline CDR1 is SNHLY and CDR2 is FYNNEI. The V gene end was trimmed by 4 bases and the J gene end by 5 bases; junction bases not matched to a gene: 7. In nucleotides, the CDR3 is TGTGCCAGCAGTGTAATGGGACAGACAACCGGGGAGCTGTTTTTT. Protein sequence: CASSVMGQTTGELFF.

The gene calls are TRBV29-1 and TRBJ2-1; perhaps D is TRBD1 or TRBD2 (5 bases each). Trimming removed 3 bases from V and 8 bases from J, with 14 bases in between. CDR3 length: 13 residues. Germline CDR1 reads SQVTM; CDR2 reads ANQGSEA. The CDR3 DNA sequence: TGCAGCGTTGATGCAACTAGAGGGGATGAGCAGTTCTTC. This sequence encodes CSVDATRGDEQFF.

This clonotype has ten or more counts. The chain combines TRBV7-9 with TRBJ2-5, with a possible D match to TRBD2 (6 bases). The CDR3 contains 19 residues. V was trimmed by 1 base and J by 1 base, leaving 22 bases between them. CDR1 SEHNR and CDR2 FQNEAQ come from the germline V gene (reference sequence). In nucleotides, the CDR3 is TGTGCCAGCAGCTTAGTTGTCGGGGGAGTAAACGGGGGCCAAGAGACCCAGTACTTC. It specifies CASSLVVGGVNGGQETQYF.

This clonotype has just a few counts. One end of the junction fails to match germline, which may point to a read error. The rearrangement links TRBV7-7 to TRBJ2-2; D is unresolved. There are 12 residues in the CDR3. The germline CDR1 and CDR2 sequences are SSHAT and FNYEAQ (reference sequence). CDR3 DNA sequence: TGTGCTAGCAGCCCCTTGAACGGGGAGCTGTTTTTT. Its protein product is CASSPLNGELFF. Complete variable domain (other parts from reference TRBV7-7 and TRBJ2-2): GAGVSQSPRYKVTKRGQDVTLRCDPISSHATLYWYQQALGQGPEFLTYFNYEAQPDKSGLPSDRFSAERPEGSISTLTIQRTEQRDSAMYRCASSPLNGELFFGEGSRLTVL.

This chain uses TRBV10-3 with TRBJ2-1; a possible D gene is TRBD2 (6 bases). The CDR3 spans 16 residues. Looked up from germline, CDR1 is ENHRY and CDR2 is SYGVKD. The V end lost 4 bases, the J end lost 6 bases, and 19 bases lay between the germline ends. The CDR3 loop is CAISGRETSIGNEQFF. For the CDR3, the DNA is TGTGCCATCAGTGGGAGAGAAACTAGCATAGGCAATGAGCAGTTCTTC.

This clonotype came up many times. The genes are TRBV20-1 and TRBJ1-1; 7 nucleotides match TRBD1. The CDR3 has 15 amino acids. The J segment lost 1 base and the V segment lost 3 bases, leaving 8 bases of the junction unmatched. Germline V gene lookup returns CDR1 DFQATT and CDR2 SNEGSKA (reference sequence). CDR3 DNA sequence: TGCAGTGCTAGCGACAGGGCAGGGCGGAACACTGAAGCTTTCTTT. Protein sequence: CSASDRAGRNTEAFF.

The chain's CDR3 is CASSLASGTGELFF. In DNA form, the CDR3 reads TGTGCCAGCAGCTTAGCCTCAGGAACCGGGGAGCTGTTTTTT. The chain combines TRBV7-9 with TRBJ2-2, with D unclear. The CDR3 spans 14 residues. The germline V gene encodes CDR1 SEHNR and CDR2 FQNEAQ (reference sequence). The germline V and J ends were trimmed by 0 bases and 5 bases, with 7 bases remaining between them.

The table lists this clonotype with a few counts. This chain connects TRBV12-3 or TRBV12-4 to TRBJ2-2; a weak D match, TRBD1 (5 bases). The CDR3 has 14 residues. V was trimmed by 5 bases and J by 1 base, leaving 8 bases between them. This CDR3 reads CASSRGKNTGELFF. Here the CDR3 DNA reads TGTGCCAGCAGTAGGGGCAAGAACACCGGGGAGCTGTTTTTT.

This clonotype was recorded many times. For the CDR3, the DNA is TGTGCCAGCAGACGGACTAGTTCAGGGTTATGGGATGAGCAGTTCTTC. This encodes CASRRTSSGLWDEQFF. This sequence joins TRBV28 and TRBJ2-1; 7 bases line up with TRBD2. Trimming took 6 bases from V and 8 from J; bases not matched to a gene: 16. CDR3 size: 16 residues. Germline CDR1 MDHEN, CDR2 SYDVKM.